The T cell receptor beta chain under discussion was sequenced for a study of cytomegalovirus exposure and HLA in healthy donors. It was with 60 Vbeta and 13 Jbeta primers that the PCR ran. The repertoire was sequenced with immunoSEQ multiplex PCR; TCRdb's copy has only in-frame clones and lacks some. Among 90,000 to 140,000 clones listed, roughly 13% were seen once. The germline V gene has CDR1 SNHLY and CDR2 FYNNEI. Trimming removed 6 bases from V and 2 bases from J, with 14 bases in between. The CDR3 spans 15 residues. This chain uses TRBV2 with TRBJ2-1; D is perhaps TRBD1 (6 bases). The sequenced sample consisted of PBMCs. The source is a man aged 35 to 55 in good health and CMV-seropositive. The CDR3 DNA sequence: TGTGCCAGCAGGGGACAAGGAGCAACCTACAATGAGCAGTTCTTC. The encoded protein is CASRGQGATYNEQFF.